The following is a TCR beta chain sequence with its context. As yet, its antigen is unknown. The data belong to a study of cytomegalovirus exposure and HLA in healthy donors. Overall study findings and caveats: It was about 150 TCR beta chains that were listed as cytomegalovirus-associated. With later analysis, a missense DCLRE1C variant became linked to TCR beta V- and J-gene trimming.

This CDR3 has 17 amino acids. Germline lookup yields CDR1 LGHNA and CDR2 YSLEER. The junction had 8 bases not matched to a gene; V was cut back by 0 bases and J by 7 bases. A multiplex PCR was run with 60 Vbeta primers and 13 Jbeta primers. Method: immunoSEQ multiplex PCR; TCRdb's copy keeps in-frame clones and lacks some. The sample lists about 140,000 clones, approximately 83% occurring once. The V and J genes are TRBV4-3 and TRBJ2-2; 10 nucleotides agree with TRBD2. This receptor was obtained from a male donor in good health and CMV-seronegative. The sequenced sample consisted of PBMCs. In DNA form, the CDR3 reads TGCGCCAGCAGCCAAGATTGGCTAGCGGGAGCGGGCGGGGAGCTGTTTTTT. It yields the protein CASSQDWLAGAGGELFF.